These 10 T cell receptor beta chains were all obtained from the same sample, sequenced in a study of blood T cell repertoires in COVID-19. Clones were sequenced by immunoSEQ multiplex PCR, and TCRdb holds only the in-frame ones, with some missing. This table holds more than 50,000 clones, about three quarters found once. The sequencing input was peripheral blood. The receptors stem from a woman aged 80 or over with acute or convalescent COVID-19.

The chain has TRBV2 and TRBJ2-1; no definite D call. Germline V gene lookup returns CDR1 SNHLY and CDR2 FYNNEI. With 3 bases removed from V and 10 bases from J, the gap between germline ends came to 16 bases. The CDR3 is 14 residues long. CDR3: CASSDRLARGEQFF. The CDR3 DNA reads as TGTGCCAGCAGTGATCGACTCGCTCGTGGAGAGCAGTTCTTC.

CDR3 residues: CASSLGSGIRETQYF. In nucleotides, the CDR3 is TGTGCCAGCAGCTTAGGTAGCGGGATTAGAGAGACCCAGTACTTC. The V and J genes are TRBV7-2 and TRBJ2-5; 8 positions agree with TRBD2. The CDR3 contains 15 residues. J was trimmed by 4 bases and V by 1 base; bases with no gene match: 5. Germline loops: CDR1 SGHTA, CDR2 FQGNSA.

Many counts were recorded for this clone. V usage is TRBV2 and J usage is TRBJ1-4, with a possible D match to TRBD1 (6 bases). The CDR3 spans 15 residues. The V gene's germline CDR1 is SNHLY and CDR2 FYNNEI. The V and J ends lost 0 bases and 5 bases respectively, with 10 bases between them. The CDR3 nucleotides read TGTGCCAGCAGTGAAGCTGGACAGAAGAATGAAAAACTGTTTTTT. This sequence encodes CASSEAGQKNEKLFF.

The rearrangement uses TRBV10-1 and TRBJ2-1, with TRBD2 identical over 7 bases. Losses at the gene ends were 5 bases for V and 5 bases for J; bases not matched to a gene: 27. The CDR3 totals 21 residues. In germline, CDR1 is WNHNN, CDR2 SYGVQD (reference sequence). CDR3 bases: TGCGCCAGCAGTCCGAGGACTAGGGAGGCTTACGTCCCATTTACAGACAATGAGCAGTTCTTC. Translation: CASSPRTREAYVPFTDNEQFF.

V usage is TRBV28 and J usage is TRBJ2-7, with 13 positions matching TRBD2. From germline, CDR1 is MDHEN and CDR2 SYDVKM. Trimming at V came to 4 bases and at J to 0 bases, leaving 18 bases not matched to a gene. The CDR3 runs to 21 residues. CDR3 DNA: TGTGCCAGCAGTTCTTTTTGGGGACTAGCGGGAAGCAAACGGAGCTCCTACGAGCAGTACTTC. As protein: CASSSFWGLAGSKRSSYEQYF.

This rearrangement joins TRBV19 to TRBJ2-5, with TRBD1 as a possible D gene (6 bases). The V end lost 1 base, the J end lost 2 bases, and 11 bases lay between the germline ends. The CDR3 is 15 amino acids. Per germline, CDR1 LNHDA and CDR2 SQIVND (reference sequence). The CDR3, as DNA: TGTGCCAGTAGTATAGCGGGGACACCACAAGAGACCCAGTACTTC. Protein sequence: CASSIAGTPQETQYF. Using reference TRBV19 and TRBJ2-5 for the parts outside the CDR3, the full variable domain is DGGITQSPKYLFRKEGQNVTLSCEQNLNHDAMYWYRQDPGQGLRLIYYSQIVNDFQKGDIAEGYSVSREKKESFPLTVTSAQKNPTAFYLCASSIAGTPQETQYFGPGTRLLVL.

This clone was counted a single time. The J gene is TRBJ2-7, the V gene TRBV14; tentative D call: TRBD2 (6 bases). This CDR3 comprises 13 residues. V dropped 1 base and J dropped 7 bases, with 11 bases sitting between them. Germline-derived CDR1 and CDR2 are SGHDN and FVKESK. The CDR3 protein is CASSQGLGREQYF. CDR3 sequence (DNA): TGTGCCAGCAGCCAAGGGCTGGGGAGGGAGCAGTACTTC.

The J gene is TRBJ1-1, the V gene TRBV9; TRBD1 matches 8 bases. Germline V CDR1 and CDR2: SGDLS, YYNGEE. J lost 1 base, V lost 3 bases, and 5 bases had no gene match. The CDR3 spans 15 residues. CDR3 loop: CASSEGQDPNTEAFF. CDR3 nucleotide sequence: TGTGCCAGCAGCGAGGGACAGGACCCGAACACTGAAGCTTTCTTT.

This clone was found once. The DNA for the CDR3 is TGTGCCAGCAGCCCTCTCGTAAGGCGGACTGGTGGCAATCAGCCCCAGCATTTT. Translating gives CASSPLVRRTGGNQPQHF. The chain employs TRBV28 and TRBJ1-5; D is unresolved. Germline values: CDR1 MDHEN, CDR2 SYDVKM. The CDR3 runs 18 residues. The V end lost 6 bases, the J end lost 2 bases, and 23 bases lay between the germline ends.

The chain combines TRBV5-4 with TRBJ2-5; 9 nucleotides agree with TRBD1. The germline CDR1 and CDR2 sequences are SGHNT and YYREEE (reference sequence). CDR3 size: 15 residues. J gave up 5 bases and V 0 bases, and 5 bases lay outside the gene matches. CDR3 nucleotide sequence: TGTGCCAGCAGCTTGGGGGGACAGGGAGTGGAGACCCAGTACTTC. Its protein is CASSLGGQGVETQYF.